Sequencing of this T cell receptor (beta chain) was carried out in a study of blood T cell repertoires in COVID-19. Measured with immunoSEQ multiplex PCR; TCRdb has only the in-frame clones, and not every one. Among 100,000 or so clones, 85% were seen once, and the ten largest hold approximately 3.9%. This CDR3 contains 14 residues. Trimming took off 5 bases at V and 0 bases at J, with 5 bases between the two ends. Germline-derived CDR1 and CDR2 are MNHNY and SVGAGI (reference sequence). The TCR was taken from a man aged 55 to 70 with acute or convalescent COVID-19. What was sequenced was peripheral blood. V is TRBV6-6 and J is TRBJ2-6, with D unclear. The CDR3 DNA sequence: TGTGCCAGCAGTGCAGACTCTGGGGCCAACGTCCTGACTTTC. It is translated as CASSADSGANVLTF.